This entry features one TCR beta chain sequence. Its antigen is undetermined. Produced via immunoSEQ multiplex PCR; TCRdb's table is partial and in-frame only. The repertoire holds 55,000 to 75,000 clones, roughly nine tenths seen once, with around 3.6% in the top ten. Before the diagnostic colonoscopy, ulcerative colitis patients were free of immunosuppressive medication. This record comes from a study of pediatric ulcerative colitis. Whole-study results and caveats: All ulcerative colitis patients, but no controls, carried two rectal clonotypes.

Germline-derived CDR1 and CDR2 are SEHNR and FQNEAQ (reference sequence). The V and J ends lost 4 bases and 3 bases, in that order; junction bases with no gene match: 6. This CDR3 is 15 amino acids long. The source is a boy between 10 and 17 years old with severe ulcerative colitis. This chain connects TRBV7-9 to TRBJ1-1, with 9 bases that match TRBD1. The source material was blood. For the CDR3, the DNA is TGTGCCAGCAGCTCGGACAGGGGCTCGTACACTGAAGCTTTCTTT. As protein: CASSSDRGSYTEAFF.